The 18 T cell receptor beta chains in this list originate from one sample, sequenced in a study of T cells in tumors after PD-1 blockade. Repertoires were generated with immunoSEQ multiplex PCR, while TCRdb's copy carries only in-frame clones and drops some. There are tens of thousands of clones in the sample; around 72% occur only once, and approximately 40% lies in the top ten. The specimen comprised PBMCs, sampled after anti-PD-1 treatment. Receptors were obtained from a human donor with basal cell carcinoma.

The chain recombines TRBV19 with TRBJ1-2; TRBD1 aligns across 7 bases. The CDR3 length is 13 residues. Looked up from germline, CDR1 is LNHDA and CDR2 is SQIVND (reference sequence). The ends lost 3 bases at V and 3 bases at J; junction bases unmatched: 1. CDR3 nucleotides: TGTGCCAGTAGTATCCAGGGGGACTATGGCTACACCTTC. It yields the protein CASSIQGDYGYTF.

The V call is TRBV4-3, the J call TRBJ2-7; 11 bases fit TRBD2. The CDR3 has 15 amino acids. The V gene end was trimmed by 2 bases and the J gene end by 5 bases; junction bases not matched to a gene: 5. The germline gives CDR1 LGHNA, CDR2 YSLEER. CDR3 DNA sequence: TGCGCCAGCAGCCAAAAACTAGCGGGAGCCCACGAGCAGTACTTC. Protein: CASSQKLAGAHEQYF.

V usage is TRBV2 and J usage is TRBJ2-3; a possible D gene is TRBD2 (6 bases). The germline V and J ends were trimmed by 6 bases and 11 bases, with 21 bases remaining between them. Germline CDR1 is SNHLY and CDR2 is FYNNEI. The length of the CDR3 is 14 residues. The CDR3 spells CASSKGGTVGMQYF. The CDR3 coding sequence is TGTGCCAGCAGCAAGGGCGGGACTGTTGGTATGCAGTATTTT.

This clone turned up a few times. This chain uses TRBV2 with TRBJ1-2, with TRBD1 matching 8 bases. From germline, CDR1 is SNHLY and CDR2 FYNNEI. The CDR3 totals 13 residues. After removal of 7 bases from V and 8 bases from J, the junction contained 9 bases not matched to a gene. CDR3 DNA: TGTGCCAGCACCCTACAGGGGGAGGAGGGCTACACCTTC. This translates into CASTLQGEEGYTF.

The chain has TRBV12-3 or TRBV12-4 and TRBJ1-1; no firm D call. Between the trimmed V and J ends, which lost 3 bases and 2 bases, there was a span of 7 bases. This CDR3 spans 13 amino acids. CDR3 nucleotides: TGTGCCAGCAGTTTGCCGGGAAACACTGAAGCTTTCTTT. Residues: CASSLPGNTEAFF.

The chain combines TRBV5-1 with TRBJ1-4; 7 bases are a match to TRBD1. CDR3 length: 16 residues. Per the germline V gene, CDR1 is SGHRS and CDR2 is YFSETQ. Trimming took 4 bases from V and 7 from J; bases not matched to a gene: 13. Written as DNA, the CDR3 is TGCGCCAGCAGCCTTAGACAGGGAGGAGGTAGTGAAAAACTGTTTTTT. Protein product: CASSLRQGGGSEKLFF.

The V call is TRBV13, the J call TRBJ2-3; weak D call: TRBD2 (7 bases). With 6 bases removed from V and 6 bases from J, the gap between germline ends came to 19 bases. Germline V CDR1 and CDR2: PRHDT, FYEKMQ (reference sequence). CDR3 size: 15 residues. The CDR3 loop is CASSRTGGLRDTQYF. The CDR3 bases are TGTGCCAGCAGTCGAACCGGGGGGCTTAGGGATACGCAGTATTTT. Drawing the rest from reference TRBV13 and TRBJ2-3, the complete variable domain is AAGVIQSPRHLIKEKRETATLKCYPIPRHDTVYWYQQGPGQDPQFLISFYEKMQSDKGSIPDRFSAQQFSDYHSELNMSSLELGDSALYFCASSRTGGLRDTQYFGPGTRLTVL.

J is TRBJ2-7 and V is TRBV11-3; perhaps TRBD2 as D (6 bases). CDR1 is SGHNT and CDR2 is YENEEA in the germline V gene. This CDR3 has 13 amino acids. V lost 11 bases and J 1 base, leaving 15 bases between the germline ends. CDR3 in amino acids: CAGDREISYEQYF. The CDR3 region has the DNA TGTGCCGGCGACCGGGAGATATCCTACGAGCAGTACTTC.

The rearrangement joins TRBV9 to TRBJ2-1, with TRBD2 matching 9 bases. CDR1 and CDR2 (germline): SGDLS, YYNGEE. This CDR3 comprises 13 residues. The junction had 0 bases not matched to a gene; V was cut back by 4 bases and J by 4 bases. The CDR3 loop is CASSLAGYNEQFF. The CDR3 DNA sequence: TGTGCCAGCAGCCTAGCGGGGTACAATGAGCAGTTCTTC.

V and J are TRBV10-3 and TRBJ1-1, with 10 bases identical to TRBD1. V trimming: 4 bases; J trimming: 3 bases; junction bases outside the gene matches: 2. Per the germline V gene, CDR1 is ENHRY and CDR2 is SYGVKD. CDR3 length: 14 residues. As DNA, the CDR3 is TGTGCCATCAGTGGGGGGACAGGGGACACTGAAGCTTTCTTT. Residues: CAISGGTGDTEAFF.

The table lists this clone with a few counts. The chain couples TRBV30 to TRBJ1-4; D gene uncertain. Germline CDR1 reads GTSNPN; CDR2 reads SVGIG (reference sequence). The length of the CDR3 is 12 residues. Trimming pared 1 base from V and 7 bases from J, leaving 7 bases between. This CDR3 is CAWSEKVEKLFF. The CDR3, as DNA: TGTGCCTGGAGTGAAAAGGTTGAAAAACTGTTTTTT.

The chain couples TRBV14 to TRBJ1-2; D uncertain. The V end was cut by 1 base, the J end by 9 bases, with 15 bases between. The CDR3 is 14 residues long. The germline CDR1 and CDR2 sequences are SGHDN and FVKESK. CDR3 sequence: CASSQVELIGSYTF. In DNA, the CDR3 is TGTGCCAGCAGCCAAGTTGAGCTAATAGGAAGCTACACCTTC.

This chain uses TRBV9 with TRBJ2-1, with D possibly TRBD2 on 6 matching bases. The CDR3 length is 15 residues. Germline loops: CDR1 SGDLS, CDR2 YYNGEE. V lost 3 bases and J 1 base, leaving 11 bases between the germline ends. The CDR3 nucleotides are TGTGCCAGCAGCGAGCTCGGAGGGTCCTACAATGAGCAGTTCTTC. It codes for CASSELGGSYNEQFF.

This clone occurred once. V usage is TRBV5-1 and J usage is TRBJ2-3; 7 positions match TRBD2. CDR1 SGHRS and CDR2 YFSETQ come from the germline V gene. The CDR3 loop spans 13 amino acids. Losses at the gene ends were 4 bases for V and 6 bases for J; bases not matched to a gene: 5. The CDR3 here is CASSLGRGDTQYF. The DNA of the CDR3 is TGCGCCAGCAGCCTTGGGCGGGGGGATACGCAGTATTTT. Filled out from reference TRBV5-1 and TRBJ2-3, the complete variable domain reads KAGVTQTPRYLIKTRGQQVTLSCSPISGHRSVSWYQQTPGQGLQFLFEYFSETQRNKGNFPGRFSGRQFSNSRSEMNVSTLELGDSALYLCASSLGRGDTQYFGPGTRLTVL.

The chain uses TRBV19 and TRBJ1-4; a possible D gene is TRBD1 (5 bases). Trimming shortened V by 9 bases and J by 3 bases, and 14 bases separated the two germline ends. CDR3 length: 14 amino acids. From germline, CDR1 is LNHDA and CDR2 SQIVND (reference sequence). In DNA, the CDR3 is TGTGCCAGCCAGAGGGGCGGGTCTAATGAAAAACTGTTTTTT. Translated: CASQRGGSNEKLFF.

In nucleotides, the CDR3 is TGTGCCAGCAGCCGACTAGCGGGGAACACAGATACGCAGTATTTT. Amino acids: CASSRLAGNTDTQYF. This chain connects TRBV14 to TRBJ2-3; TRBD2 agrees at 11 bases. V lost 4 bases to trimming and J lost 2 bases; unmatched junction nucleotides: 2. The CDR3 sequence is 15 residues long. Germline values: CDR1 SGHDN, CDR2 FVKESK.

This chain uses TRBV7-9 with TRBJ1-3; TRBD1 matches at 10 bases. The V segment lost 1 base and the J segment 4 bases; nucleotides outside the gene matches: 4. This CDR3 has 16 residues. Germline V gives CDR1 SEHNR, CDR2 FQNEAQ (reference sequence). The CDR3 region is CASSLGQGALGNTIYF. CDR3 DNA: TGTGCCAGCAGCTTAGGACAGGGGGCCCTCGGAAACACCATATATTTT.

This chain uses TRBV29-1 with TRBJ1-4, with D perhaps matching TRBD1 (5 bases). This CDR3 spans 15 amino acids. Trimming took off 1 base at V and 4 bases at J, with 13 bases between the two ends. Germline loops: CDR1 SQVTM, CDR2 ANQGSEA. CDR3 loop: CSVEGLGVGNEKLFF. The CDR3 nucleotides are TGCAGCGTTGAAGGTCTGGGGGTCGGTAATGAAAAACTGTTTTTT.